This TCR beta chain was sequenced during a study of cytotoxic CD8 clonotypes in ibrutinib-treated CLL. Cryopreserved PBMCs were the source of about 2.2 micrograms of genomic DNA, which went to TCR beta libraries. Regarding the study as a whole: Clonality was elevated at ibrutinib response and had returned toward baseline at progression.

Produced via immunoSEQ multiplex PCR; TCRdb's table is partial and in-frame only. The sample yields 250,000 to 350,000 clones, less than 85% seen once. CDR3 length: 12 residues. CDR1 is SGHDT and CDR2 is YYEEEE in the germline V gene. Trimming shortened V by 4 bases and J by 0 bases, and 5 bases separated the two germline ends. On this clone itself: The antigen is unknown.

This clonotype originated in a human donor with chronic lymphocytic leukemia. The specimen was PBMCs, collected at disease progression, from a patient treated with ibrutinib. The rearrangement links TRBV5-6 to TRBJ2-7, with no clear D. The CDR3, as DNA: TGTGCCAGCAGCGGGGACTCCTACGAGCAGTACTTC. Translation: CASSGDSYEQYF.